The clone carrying this TCR beta chain is a singleton in its sample. Its antigen is undetermined. Germline CDR1 SGHNT, CDR2 YENEEA. This CDR3 is built from 15 residues. The J segment lost 8 bases and the V segment lost 0 bases, leaving 9 bases of the junction unmatched. Patients were ruled out by autoimmune disease history or systemic immunosuppression. These data come from a study of OX40 agonist ivuxolimab in advanced cancers. Across the study: Dose-escalation patients were diagnosed with hepatocellular carcinoma, melanoma, renal cell cancer or head and neck cancer.

Produced via immunoSEQ multiplex PCR; TCRdb's table is partial and in-frame only. The sample records some 70,000 clones, about nine tenths being singletons. Study observations and caveats: Which antigen the expanded peripheral T cells recognized is unknown.

The rearrangement uses TRBV11-3 and TRBJ1-2, with 7 bases aligning to TRBD1. The clonotype comes from an adult with an advanced solid tumor such as melanoma, head and neck, liver or kidney cancer. This specimen consisted of CD4+ or CD8+ T cells sorted from blood, obtained in a trial of the OX40 agonist ivuxolimab. DNA of the CDR3: TGTGCCAGCAGCTTAGATGGGGGACAGTCTTTGGGCTACACCTTC. It translates to CASSLDGGQSLGYTF. Combining the CDR3 with reference TRBV11-3 and TRBJ1-2 gives the whole variable domain EAGVVQSPRYKIIEKKQPVAFWCNPISGHNTLYWYLQNLGQGPELLIRYENEEAVDDSQLPKDRFSAERLKGVDSTLKIQPAELGDSAVYLCASSLDGGQSLGYTFGSGTRLTVV.